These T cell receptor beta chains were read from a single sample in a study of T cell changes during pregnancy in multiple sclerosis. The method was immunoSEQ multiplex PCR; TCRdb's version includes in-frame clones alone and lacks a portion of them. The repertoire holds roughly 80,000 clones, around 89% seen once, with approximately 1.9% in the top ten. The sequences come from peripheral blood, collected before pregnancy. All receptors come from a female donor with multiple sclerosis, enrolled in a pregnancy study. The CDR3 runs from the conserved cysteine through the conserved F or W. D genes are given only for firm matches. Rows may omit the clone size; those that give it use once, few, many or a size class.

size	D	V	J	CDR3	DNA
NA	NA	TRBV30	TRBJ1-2	CAWSRTGGYTF	TGTGCCTGGAGTAGGACTGGTGGCTACACCTTC
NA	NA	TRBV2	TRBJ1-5	CASSFLTGYSQPQHF	TGTGCCAGCAGTTTCCTGACTGGTTATTCTCAGCCCCAGCATTTT
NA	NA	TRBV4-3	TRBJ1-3	CASSQDFFGGRSSVLSGNTIYF	TGCGCCAGCAGCCAAGATTTTTTTGGGGGCCGTTCCTCTGTTCTCTCTGGAAACACCATATATTTT
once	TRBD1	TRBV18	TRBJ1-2	CASSAGTGSFYGYTF	TGTGCCAGCTCAGCCGGGACAGGGAGTTTCTATGGCTACACCTTC
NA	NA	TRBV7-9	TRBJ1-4	CASSRGGLGEKLFF	TGTGCCAGCAGCCGAGGGGGTTTGGGTGAAAAACTGTTTTTT
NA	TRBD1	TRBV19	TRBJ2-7	CASSTTGMYEQYF	TGTGCCAGTAGTACGACAGGGATGTACGAGCAGTACTTC
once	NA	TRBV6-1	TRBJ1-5	CASSLRGSNQPQHF	TGTGCCAGCTCATTGAGGGGGAGCAATCAGCCCCAGCATTTT
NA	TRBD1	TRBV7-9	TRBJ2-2	CASSLVGDSIGELFF	TGTGCCAGCAGCTTAGTGGGGGACAGCATCGGGGAGCTGTTTTTT
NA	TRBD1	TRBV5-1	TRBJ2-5	CASTGTGVNQETQYF	TGCGCCAGCACCGGGACAGGGGTTAACCAAGAGACCCAGTACTTC
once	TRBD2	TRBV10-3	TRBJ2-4	CAISESWGGGNIQYF	TGTGCCATCAGTGAGTCGTGGGGGGGTGGAAACATTCAGTACTTC
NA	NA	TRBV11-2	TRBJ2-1	CASSLLMGPHYNEQFF	TGTGCCAGCAGCTTATTAATGGGGCCCCACTACAATGAGCAGTTCTTC
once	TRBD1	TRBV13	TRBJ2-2	CASSPLGDRGTNTGELFF	TGTGCCAGCAGCCCGCTTGGGGACAGGGGTACGAACACCGGGGAGCTGTTTTTT
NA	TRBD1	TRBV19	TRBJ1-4	CASSTRQGAGEKLFF	TGTGCCAGTAGTACCCGCCAGGGGGCCGGGGAAAAACTGTTTTTT
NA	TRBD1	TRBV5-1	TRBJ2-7	CASSGGTGDYEQYF	TGCGCCAGCAGCGGGGGAACAGGGGATTACGAGCAGTACTTC
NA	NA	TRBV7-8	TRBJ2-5	CASSLEAGQETQYF	TGTGCCAGCAGCTTAGAGGCGGGACAAGAGACCCAGTACTTC
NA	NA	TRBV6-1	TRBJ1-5	CASESLGGQPQHF	TGTGCCAGCGAATCCTTGGGGGGTCAGCCCCAGCATTTT
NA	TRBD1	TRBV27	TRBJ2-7	CASSRRGLNEQYF	TGTGCCAGCAGTCGCAGGGGGCTTAACGAGCAGTACTTC
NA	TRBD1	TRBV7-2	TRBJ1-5	CASSVDRGNQPQHF	TGTGCCAGCAGCGTTGACAGGGGCAATCAGCCCCAGCATTTT
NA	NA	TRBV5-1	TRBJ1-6	CASSLAPHRSSYNSPLHF	TGCGCCAGCAGCTTGGCCCCCCACAGGAGCTCCTATAATTCACCCCTCCACTTT
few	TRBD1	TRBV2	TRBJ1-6	CASRRTGSPLHF	TGTGCCAGCCGAAGGACAGGTTCACCCCTCCACTTT
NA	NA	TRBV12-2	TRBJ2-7	CASRFLTEQYF	TGTGCAAGTCGCTTCCTTACAGAGCAGTACTTC
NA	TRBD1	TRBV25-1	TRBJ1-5	CASIDRGRYFGHQPQHF	TGTGCCAGCATCGACAGGGGGAGATATTTCGGGCATCAGCCCCAGCATTTT
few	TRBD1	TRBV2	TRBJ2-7	CASSVIRQGAREQYF	TGTGCCAGCAGTGTGATTAGACAGGGGGCAAGGGAGCAGTACTTC
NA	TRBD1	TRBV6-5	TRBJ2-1	CASSWWTGTTYNEQFF	TGTGCCAGCAGTTGGTGGACAGGTACAACCTACAATGAGCAGTTCTTC
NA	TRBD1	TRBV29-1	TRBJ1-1	CSAGTGLATEAFF	TGCAGCGCCGGGACAGGGTTAGCGACGGAAGCTTTCTTT
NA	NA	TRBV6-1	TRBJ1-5	CASSWTVNQPQHF	TGTGCCAGCAGTTGGACAGTCAATCAGCCCCAGCATTTT
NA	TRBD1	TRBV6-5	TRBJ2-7	CASSYSSGQHSYEQYF	TGTGCCAGCAGTTACTCGTCGGGACAGCACTCCTACGAGCAGTACTTC